These 10 T cell receptor beta chains were all obtained from the same sample, sequenced in a study of cytomegalovirus exposure and HLA in healthy donors. PCR employed 60 Vbeta and 13 Jbeta primers. The data were produced by immunoSEQ multiplex PCR, yet TCRdb's version contains in-frame clones alone and is incomplete. The data contain about 160,000 clones, roughly 77% of them singletons. The sequenced material came from PBMCs. Receptors originate from a woman under 30 in good health and CMV-seronegative.

This rearrangement joins TRBV19 to TRBJ2-7; 9 positions agree with TRBD2. The germline gives CDR1 LNHDA, CDR2 SQIVND (reference sequence). V was clipped by 9 bases and J by 1 base; unmatched bases: 10. The CDR3 is 15 residues long. This chain's CDR3 is CASSEVAGDSYEQYF. The CDR3 DNA is TGTGCCAGCTCCGAGGTAGCGGGGGATTCCTACGAGCAGTACTTC.

The chain uses TRBV5-4 and TRBJ2-1; 8 positions match TRBD1. The V segment lost 0 bases and the J segment 7 bases; nucleotides outside the gene matches: 6. Germline V lookup: CDR1 SGHNT, CDR2 YYREEE (reference sequence). The CDR3 covers 15 residues. The CDR3 DNA follows: TGTGCCAGCAGCTTGGGACAGGGGTCAGGGAATGAGCAGTTCTTC. Translation gives CASSLGQGSGNEQFF.

The V and J genes are TRBV7-3 and TRBJ2-7; 7 positions match TRBD2. Germline loops: CDR1 SGHTA, CDR2 FQGTGA. The CDR3 totals 14 residues. The ends lost 5 bases at V and 0 bases at J; junction bases unmatched: 4. The CDR3 DNA reads TGTGCCAGCAGCAGGGAGGGCCTCTCCTACGAGCAGTACTTC. Residues: CASSREGLSYEQYF.

The chain employs TRBV2 and TRBJ1-6; tentatively, D is TRBD1 (5 bases). The V end lost 7 bases, the J end lost 10 bases, and 11 bases lay between the germline ends. Germline CDR1 SNHLY, CDR2 FYNNEI. This CDR3 is 12 amino acids long. CDR3 amino acids: CASNRQRSPLHF. The CDR3 coding sequence is TGTGCCAGCAACAGGCAACGCTCACCCCTCCACTTT.

The chain is built from TRBV16 and TRBJ1-4; 8 positions agree with TRBD1. This CDR3 is built from 16 residues. V gave up 6 bases and J gave up 2 bases; unmatched junction bases: 8. CDR1 and CDR2 from the germline V gene are KGHSY and FQNENV. The CDR3 region is CASSDGQGGTNEKLFF. In DNA form, the CDR3 reads TGTGCCAGCAGTGACGGACAGGGAGGGACTAATGAAAAACTGTTTTTT.

CDR3 bases: TGTGCCAGCAGCTTGAGCAGACGGAGGGAAGCTTTCTTT. Protein sequence: CASSLSRRREAFF. The rearrangement uses TRBV7-6 and TRBJ1-1; the D is unclear. V was clipped by 3 bases and J by 8 bases, with 13 bases between them. The germline V gene has CDR1 SGHVS and CDR2 FNYEAQ. This CDR3 comprises 13 residues.

For the CDR3, the DNA is TGTGCCAGCAGTTCCCGACAGGGGATAGAGACCCAGTACTTC. Translated: CASSSRQGIETQYF. The chain joins TRBV28 to TRBJ2-5, with 8 bases fitting TRBD1. CDR1 MDHEN and CDR2 SYDVKM come from the germline V gene. Trimming at V came to 4 bases and at J to 4 bases, leaving 5 bases not matched to a gene. The CDR3 covers 14 residues.

The J gene is TRBJ2-1, the V gene TRBV28, with TRBD2 identical over 8 bases. J gave up 4 bases and V 4 bases, and 9 bases lay outside the gene matches. Looked up from germline, CDR1 is MDHEN and CDR2 is SYDVKM. The CDR3 is 16 residues long. The CDR3 nucleotides are TGTGCCAGCAGTTCTTCCCCGGGGGGGCCTTACAATGAGCAGTTCTTC. Amino acids: CASSSSPGGPYNEQFF.

The gene calls are TRBV7-3 and TRBJ1-1; D not resolved. Germline V gene data show CDR1 as SGHTA and CDR2 as FQGTGA. The ends were cut back, 2 bases at V and 5 bases at J, with 9 bases in the middle. The CDR3 contains 13 residues. CDR3 sequence reads: CASSLGTTTEAFF. CDR3 nucleotide sequence: TGTGCCAGCAGCTTAGGCACTACAACTGAAGCTTTCTTT.

The CDR3 protein is CASRAQTPYNSPLHF. CDR3 nucleotides: TGTGCCAGCAGGGCACAGACACCCTATAATTCACCCCTCCACTTT. This rearrangement joins TRBV6-1 to TRBJ1-6; no clear D gene. Germline CDR1 is MNHNS and CDR2 is SASEGT. The CDR3 runs 15 residues. Trimming removed 6 bases at V and 2 bases at J, with 11 bases between.